This is a list of T cell receptor beta chains from one sample in a study of CD8+ T cells in alopecia areata. This table comes from immunoSEQ multiplex PCR, and its TCRdb copy is limited to in-frame clones, with some not included. The data show about 120,000 clones, approximately 53% seen once. The sample here was CD4+ T cells sorted from blood, taken at week 4, from a patient treated with tofacitinib. All receptors derive from a human donor with alopecia areata. Each CDR3 is given with its conserved first and last residue. Fields, in order: CDR3 protein, CDR3 DNA, clone size, J gene, V gene, D gene. A D gene is named only where the DNA matches it firmly. Size values are once, few and many counts, or a class for expanded clones, and some rows have none.

CASSEVGAAEAFF TGTGCCAGCAGCGAGGTGGGGGCAGCTGAAGCTTTCTTT . TRBJ1-1 TRBV25-1 .
CSVRTEGNTEAFF TGCAGCGTTCGGACAGAGGGGAACACTGAAGCTTTCTTT . TRBJ1-1 TRBV29-1 .
CASSLVARPDEQYF TGCGCCAGCAGCTTGGTTGCCAGACCCGACGAGCAGTACTTC few TRBJ2-7 TRBV5-1 .
CSVDTNTGELFF TGCAGCGTAGACACGAACACCGGGGAGCTGTTTTTT few TRBJ2-2 TRBV29-1 .
CSVGQGASGELFF TGCAGCGTGGGACAGGGGGCTTCCGGGGAGCTGTTTTTT . TRBJ2-2 TRBV29-1 TRBD1
CASSLMGTAGKNTEAFF TGTGCCAGCAGCTTAATGGGGACAGCGGGAAAGAACACTGAAGCTTTCTTT few TRBJ1-1 TRBV7-3 TRBD1
CASKRDISYNEQFF TGTGCCAGCAAAAGGGACATCTCCTACAATGAGCAGTTCTTC . TRBJ2-1 TRBV6-1 .
CASSELAGWGTDTQYF TGTGCCAGCAGTGAACTGGCGGGTTGGGGCACAGATACGCAGTATTTT . TRBJ2-3 TRBV6-1 .
CASSIWDTYTF TGTGCCAGTAGTATCTGGGATACCTACACCTTC . TRBJ1-2 TRBV19 .
CSLRTGSDTQYF TGCAGCCTCCGGACAGGGAGTGATACGCAGTATTTT . TRBJ2-3 TRBV29-1 TRBD1
CSGTGWRFHNEQFF TGCAGCGGTACAGGTTGGAGATTCCACAATGAGCAGTTCTTC few TRBJ2-1 TRBV29-1 .
CASSFSLGSGNTEAFF TGCGCCAGCAGCTTTTCTTTGGGGAGTGGGAACACTGAAGCTTTCTTT . TRBJ1-1 TRBV5-1 .
CASSGGQPNTEAFF TGTGCCAGCAGCGGGGGACAGCCGAACACTGAAGCTTTCTTT . TRBJ1-1 TRBV7-9 TRBD1
CASSPRPVETQYF TGTGCCAGCAGTCCACGCCCTGTCGAGACCCAGTACTTC . TRBJ2-5 TRBV27 .
CASSLMGDRESNYGYTF TGTGCCAGCAGCTTAATGGGGGACAGGGAATCTAACTATGGCTACACCTTC few TRBJ1-2 TRBV7-3 TRBD1
CASSRGQGREKLFF TGTGCCAGCAGTCGCGGACAGGGGCGCGAAAAACTGTTTTTT . TRBJ1-4 TRBV9 TRBD1
CASKTGGEKLFF TGTGCCAGCAAAACCGGTGGGGAAAAACTGTTTTTT . TRBJ1-4 TRBV6-5 .
CASSYSIGAGNEQYF TGTGCCAGCAGTTACTCTATTGGGGCCGGGAACGAGCAGTACTTC . TRBJ2-7 TRBV6-5 .
CASSFGTLSTEAFF TGTGCCAGCAGCTTCGGGACCTTGAGCACTGAAGCTTTCTTT . TRBJ1-1 TRBV14 .
CASSLGGTAQETQYF TGTGCCAGCAGCTTAGGGGGGACAGCACAAGAGACCCAGTACTTC . TRBJ2-5 TRBV7-9 TRBD1
CASGLVGTESYYGYTF TGTGCTAGTGGTTTGGTCGGGACAGAGAGTTACTATGGCTACACCTTC . TRBJ1-2 TRBV12-5 TRBD1
CAWSPGGSNQPQHF TGTGCCTGGAGCCCAGGGGGTAGCAATCAGCCCCAGCATTTT . TRBJ1-5 TRBV30 TRBD1
CSASKGPSNEKLFF TGCAGCGCCTCTAAGGGTCCTAGTAATGAAAAACTGTTTTTT . TRBJ1-4 TRBV29-1 .
CASSEGLGQGATYNEQFF TGTGCCAGCAGTGAAGGATTGGGACAGGGGGCAACCTACAATGAGCAGTTCTTC . TRBJ2-1 TRBV25-1 TRBD1
CASRPRGGTDTQYF TGTGCCAGCAGGCCGAGGGGGGGCACAGATACGCAGTATTTT . TRBJ2-3 TRBV7-3 .
CASSPDGTGNTIYF TGTGCCAGCAGCCCGGACGGAACTGGAAACACCATATATTTT . TRBJ1-3 TRBV6-5 .
CASSVINLGLETYEQYF TGCGCCAGCAGTGTTATAAATTTGGGACTTGAGACCTACGAGCAGTACTTC . TRBJ2-7 TRBV4-1 .
CASTLAFQGDEQFF TGTGCCAGCACATTAGCTTTTCAAGGGGATGAGCAGTTCTTC few TRBJ2-1 TRBV2 .
CAWKGSGTNTGELFF TGTGCCTGGAAGGGTAGCGGGACGAACACCGGGGAGCTGTTTTTT . TRBJ2-2 TRBV30 TRBD2
CASSQGTGGLGAFF TGTGCCAGCAGCCAAGGTACAGGGGGCCTGGGAGCTTTCTTT few TRBJ1-1 TRBV4-2 TRBD1
CSVTSRLAVDTQYF TGCAGCGTCACCTCCCGACTAGCGGTAGATACGCAGTATTTT . TRBJ2-3 TRBV29-1 TRBD2
CSGRGGDRGETQYF TGCAGCGGCCGTGGGGGGGACAGGGGAGAGACCCAGTACTTC few TRBJ2-5 TRBV29-1 TRBD1
CASSLPGLAYGYTF TGTGCCAGCAGCTTACCAGGGCTGGCCTATGGCTACACCTTC few TRBJ1-2 TRBV7-9 .
CASTRLNSNQPQHF TGTGCCAGCACCCGTTTGAATAGCAATCAGCCCCAGCATTTT . TRBJ1-5 TRBV2 .
CSVGRQALTYGYTF TGCAGCGTGGGGCGGCAGGCCCTAACCTATGGCTACACCTTC few TRBJ1-2 TRBV29-1 .
CASSREGNYEQYF TGTGCCAGCAGCCGAGAGGGCAACTACGAGCAGTACTTC . TRBJ2-7 TRBV6-5 .
CSVEQMGGTEAFF TGCAGCGTTGAACAAATGGGGGGCACTGAAGCTTTCTTT . TRBJ1-1 TRBV29-1 .
CSAARGAISYNEQFF TGCAGCGCCGCCCGGGGGGCCATCTCCTACAATGAGCAGTTCTTC once TRBJ2-1 TRBV29-1 .
CASSRADGTNEKLFF TGTGCCAGCAGTCGGGCGGACGGAACTAATGAAAAACTGTTTTTT . TRBJ1-4 TRBV5-4 .
CASSSPTSRAGELFF TGTGCCAGCAGCTCCCCGACTAGCAGAGCCGGGGAGCTGTTTTTT few TRBJ2-2 TRBV7-9 TRBD2
CAWSLGLGDGYTF TGTGCCTGGAGTCTCGGCCTTGGCGATGGCTACACCTTC . TRBJ1-2 TRBV30 .
CASSLYSSEQFF TGTGCCAGCAGCTTATACTCTAGCGAGCAGTTCTTC . TRBJ2-1 TRBV7-2 .